This TCR beta chain was recorded in a study of T cell responses to AZD1222 COVID-19 vaccine. Germline V gene data show CDR1 as SGHRS and CDR2 as YFSETQ. V lost 0 bases, J lost 3 bases, and 5 bases lay in between. The CDR3 totals 13 residues. The study, taken as a whole, reports: Regions 160-218 and 743-854 dominated among vaccine-associated CD4 TCRs spanning spike.

Clones were read by immunoSEQ multiplex PCR, and TCRdb kept only the in-frame ones, dropping some. The table lists 150,000 to 200,000 clones, more than 85% of them singletons. For this clone: What it recognizes is unknown.

This TCR was recovered from an adult in good health. Here the sequenced sample was peripheral blood, taken on day 0 of AZD1222 vaccination. This chain joins TRBV5-1 and TRBJ2-3; D call uncertain. The CDR3 sequence is CASSLERTDTQYF. CDR3 nucleotide sequence: TGCGCCAGCAGCTTGGAACGGACAGATACGCAGTATTTT.